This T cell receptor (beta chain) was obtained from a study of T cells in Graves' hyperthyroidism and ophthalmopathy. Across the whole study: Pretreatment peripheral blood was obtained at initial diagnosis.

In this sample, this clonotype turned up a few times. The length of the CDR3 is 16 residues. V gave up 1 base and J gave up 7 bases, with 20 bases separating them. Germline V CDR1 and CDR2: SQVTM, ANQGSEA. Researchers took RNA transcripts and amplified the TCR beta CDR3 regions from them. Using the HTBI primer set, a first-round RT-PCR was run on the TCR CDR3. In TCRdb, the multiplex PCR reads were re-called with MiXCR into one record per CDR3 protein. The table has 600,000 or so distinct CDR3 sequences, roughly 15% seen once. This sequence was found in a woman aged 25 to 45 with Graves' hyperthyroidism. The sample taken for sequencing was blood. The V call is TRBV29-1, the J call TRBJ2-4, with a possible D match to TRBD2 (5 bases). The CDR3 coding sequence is TGCAGCGTTGAAGTTAGCCAATCGCGGGTCCTGAACATTCAGTACTTC. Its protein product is CSVEVSQSRVLNIQYF.